This T cell receptor beta chain was sequenced for a study of blood T cells in healthy people across ages. Study observations and caveats: Expanded clonotype changes were possibly confounded by unknown donor CMV status.

On this clonotype itself: Its antigen is still unknown.

Using a J-beta primer mix together with a sample-barcoded 5' primer, a second PCR was run for roughly 6 to 12 cycles. Each cDNA molecule, via a template-switch adaptor with 12 random nucleotides, was tagged. Every sample produced at least 2.5 million CDR3-containing paired-end reads. TCRdb ran MiXCR on the 5' RACE reads and lists one entry per CDR3 protein. The data contain around 1,000,000 distinct CDR3 sequences, roughly two fifths of them singletons. The CDR3 is 13 amino acids. The germline CDR1 and CDR2 sequences are SQVTM and ANQGSEA. Trimming shortened V by 4 bases and J by 5 bases, and 15 bases separated the two germline ends.

What was sequenced was blood. The genes are TRBV29-1 and TRBJ2-7; tentative D call: TRBD1 (5 bases). This receptor was taken from a man aged 18 to 35 in good health. The CDR3 sequence is CSVAQGKNHEQYF. The CDR3 region has the DNA TGCAGCGTTGCCCAGGGCAAAAACCACGAGCAGTACTTC.